This TCR beta chain was identified in a study of OX40 agonist ivuxolimab in advanced cancers. Study in general: The eligibility criteria allowed prior anti-PD-1, anti-PD-L1 or anti-CTLA-4 therapy, and approximately 42% had some. Study results and caveats: There were, on average, more expanded clones in CD8+ T cells than in CD4+.

Per the germline V gene, CDR1 is MNHEY and CDR2 is SVGAGI. With 2 bases removed from V and 5 bases from J, the gap between germline ends came to 13 bases. There are 14 residues in the CDR3. Here immunoSEQ multiplex PCR was the method, and the copy in TCRdb shows in-frame clones only, minus some. The sample shows fewer than 40,000 clones, less than 90% of them seen only once. As to this clone: As yet, its antigen is unknown.

The sequence was obtained from an adult with an advanced solid tumor such as melanoma, head and neck, liver or kidney cancer. The sequencing here drew on CD4+ or CD8+ T cells sorted from blood, taken in a trial of the OX40 agonist ivuxolimab. The chain has TRBV6-5 and TRBJ2-7; D may be TRBD2 (6 bases). Here the CDR3 reads CASSYGTAADEQYF. The DNA of the CDR3 is TGTGCCAGCAGTTACGGGACTGCAGCGGACGAGCAGTACTTC.